The clone carrying this T cell receptor (beta chain) appeared a single time. In the authors' methods: Amplified reference gene primers provided the basis for estimating nucleated cell counts. Assay used: immunoSEQ multiplex PCR; TCRdb lists only in-frame clones, some missing. V and J calls and clone size are given by that table; D and trimming were obtained from the DNA. This table holds approximately 100,000 clones, around 82% found once. These data belong to a study of blood T cell repertoires in COVID-19. Study-level information: Donors in the United States, Italy and Spain gave samples during acute or convalescent COVID-19.

The V gene's germline CDR1 is SEHNR and CDR2 FQNEAQ (reference sequence). The CDR3 totals 16 residues. Trimming shortened V by 5 bases and J by 0 bases, and 16 bases separated the two germline ends. The origin of this receptor is a man in his fifties or sixties with acute or convalescent COVID-19. The specimen sequenced was peripheral blood. The V call is TRBV7-9, the J call TRBJ1-1; TRBD1 might be the D (6 bases). The CDR3 sequence is CASSPLVQGMNTEAFF. The CDR3 coding sequence is TGTGCCAGCAGCCCCCTCGTCCAGGGGATGAACACTGAAGCTTTCTTT. The full variable domain, completed using reference TRBV7-9 and TRBJ1-1, is DTGVSQNPRHKITKRGQNVTFRCDPISEHNRLYWYRQTLGQGPEFLTYFQNEAQLEKSRLLSDRFSAERPKGSFSTLEIQRTEQGDSAMYLCASSPLVQGMNTEAFFGQGTRLTVV.